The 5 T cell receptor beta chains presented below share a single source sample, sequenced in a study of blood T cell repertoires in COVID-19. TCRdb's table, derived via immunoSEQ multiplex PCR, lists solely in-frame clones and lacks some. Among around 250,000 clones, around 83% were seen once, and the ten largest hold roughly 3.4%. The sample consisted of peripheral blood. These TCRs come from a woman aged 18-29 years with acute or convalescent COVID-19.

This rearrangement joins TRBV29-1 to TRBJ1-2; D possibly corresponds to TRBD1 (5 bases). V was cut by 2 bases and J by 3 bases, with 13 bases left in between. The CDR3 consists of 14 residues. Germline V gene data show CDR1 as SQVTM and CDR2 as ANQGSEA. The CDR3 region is CSVETAGLDYGYTF. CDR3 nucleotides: TGCAGCGTTGAAACGGCAGGGCTGGACTATGGCTACACCTTC.

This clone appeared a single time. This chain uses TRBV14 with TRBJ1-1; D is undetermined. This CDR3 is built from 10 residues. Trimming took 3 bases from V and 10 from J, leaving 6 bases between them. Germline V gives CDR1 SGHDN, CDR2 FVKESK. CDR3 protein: CASSQGRAFF. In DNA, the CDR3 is TGTGCCAGCAGCCAGGGGAGAGCTTTCTTT. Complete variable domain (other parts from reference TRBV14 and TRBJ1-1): EAGVTQFPSHSVIEKGQTVTLRCDPISGHDNLYWYRRVMGKEIKFLLHFVKESKQDESGMPNNRFLAERTGGTYSTLKVQPAELEDSGVYFCASSQGRAFFGQGTRLTVV.

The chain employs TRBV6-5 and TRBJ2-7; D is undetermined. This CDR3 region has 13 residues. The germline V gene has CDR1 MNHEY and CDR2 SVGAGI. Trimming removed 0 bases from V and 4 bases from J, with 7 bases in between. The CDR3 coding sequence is TGTGCCAGCAGTTACTCCTCTAGGTACGAGCAGTACTTC. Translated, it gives CASSYSSRYEQYF.

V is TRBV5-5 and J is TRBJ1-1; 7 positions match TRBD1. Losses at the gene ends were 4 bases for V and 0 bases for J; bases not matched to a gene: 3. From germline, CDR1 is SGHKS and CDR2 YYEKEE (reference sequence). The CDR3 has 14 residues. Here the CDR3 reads CASSLQGMNTEAFF. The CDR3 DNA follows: TGTGCCAGCAGCCTACAGGGGATGAACACTGAAGCTTTCTTT. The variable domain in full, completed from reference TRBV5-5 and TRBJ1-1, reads DAGVTQSPTHLIKTRGQQVTLRCSPISGHKSVSWYQQVLGQGPQFIFQYYEKEERGRGNFPDRFSARQFPNYSSELNVNALLLGDSALYLCASSLQGMNTEAFFGQGTRLTVV.

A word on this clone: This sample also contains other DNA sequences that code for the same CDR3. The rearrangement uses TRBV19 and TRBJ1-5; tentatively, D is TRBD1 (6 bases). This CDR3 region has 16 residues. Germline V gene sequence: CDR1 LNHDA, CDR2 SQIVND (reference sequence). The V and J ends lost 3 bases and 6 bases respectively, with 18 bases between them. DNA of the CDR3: TGTGCCAGTAGTATCGCCGAGGGGGGGGGCAGTCAGCCCCAGCATTTT. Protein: CASSIAEGGGSQPQHF. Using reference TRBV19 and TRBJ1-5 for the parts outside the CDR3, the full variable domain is DGGITQSPKYLFRKEGQNVTLSCEQNLNHDAMYWYRQDPGQGLRLIYYSQIVNDFQKGDIAEGYSVSREKKESFPLTVTSAQKNPTAFYLCASSIAEGGGSQPQHFGDGTRLSIL.